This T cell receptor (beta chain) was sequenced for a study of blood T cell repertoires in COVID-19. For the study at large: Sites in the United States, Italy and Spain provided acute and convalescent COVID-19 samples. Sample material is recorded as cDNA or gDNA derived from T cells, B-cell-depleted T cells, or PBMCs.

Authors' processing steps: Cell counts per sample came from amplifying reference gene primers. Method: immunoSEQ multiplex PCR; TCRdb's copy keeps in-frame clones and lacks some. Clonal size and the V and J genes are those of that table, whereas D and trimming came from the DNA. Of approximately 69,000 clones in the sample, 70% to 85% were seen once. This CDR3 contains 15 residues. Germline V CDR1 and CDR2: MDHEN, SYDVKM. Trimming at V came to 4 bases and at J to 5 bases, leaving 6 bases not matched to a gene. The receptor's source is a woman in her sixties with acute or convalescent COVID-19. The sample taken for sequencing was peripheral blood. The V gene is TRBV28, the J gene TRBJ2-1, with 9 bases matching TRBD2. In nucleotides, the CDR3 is TGTGCCAGCAGTTCGTTAGCGGGAGCCCACAATGAGCAGTTCTTC. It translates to CASSSLAGAHNEQFF.